This TCR beta chain was identified during a study of PD-1 blockade in classical Hodgkin lymphoma. Clones were sequenced by immunoSEQ multiplex PCR, and TCRdb holds only the in-frame ones, with some missing. This table holds 20,000 to 30,000 clones, less than 95% found once. V shed 1 base and J shed 3 bases, with 9 bases lying between them. The V gene's germline CDR1 is MDHEN and CDR2 SYDVKM. The CDR3 sequence is 15 residues long. Described time point: newly diagnosed, previously untreated cHL patient sample. Magnetic negative selection was used to purify CD4+ T cells from PBMCs that had been thawed. The rearrangement joins TRBV28 to TRBJ2-2, with unresolved D. The specimen sequenced was CD4+ T cells from blood. The TCR was taken from a human donor with classical Hodgkin lymphoma. The CDR3 nucleotides read TGTGCCAGCAGTTTATTTGTCGGGTACACCGGGGAGCTGTTTTTT. Residues: CASSLFVGYTGELFF.